The 12 T cell receptor beta chains below come from one sample, sequenced in a study of identical twins. MiXCR, run by TCRdb on the 5' RACE reads, gives a single entry per CDR3 protein. The data show roughly 350,000 distinct CDR3 sequences, about 12% seen once. The same sample was also studied in work on yellow fever vaccine responses in identical twins.

Sequencing was done on a sample of CD8+ T cells sorted from blood. The receptors were sampled from a woman between 18 and 29 years old in good health.

This clonotype was found a few times. This chain joins TRBV4-1 and TRBJ2-7; no definite D call. Germline lookup yields CDR1 MGHRA and CDR2 YSYEKL. CDR3 length equals 11 residues. V lost 1 base to trimming and J lost 5 bases, with 3 bases between them. The CDR3 reads CASSQVNEQYF. For the CDR3, the DNA is TGCGCCAGCAGCCAAGTCAACGAGCAGTACTTC.

The CDR3 DNA reads as TGTGCCAGCAGCGTAAGGAGCGGAACCCCATACAATGAGCAGTTCTTC. It encodes CASSVRSGTPYNEQFF. J is TRBJ2-1 and V is TRBV9; TRBD2 might be the D (5 bases). In germline, CDR1 is SGDLS, CDR2 YYNGEE. V was clipped by 1 base and J by 4 bases, with 15 bases between them. CDR3 length: 16 residues.

This clonotype was seen more than once but under ten times. The gene calls are TRBV7-9 and TRBJ2-3; possible D gene TRBD2, 5 bases. V lost 5 bases, J lost 0 bases, and 12 bases lay in between. The CDR3 is 15 amino acids. The V gene's germline CDR1 is SEHNR and CDR2 FQNEAQ (reference sequence). The CDR3 is CASSPTTASTDTQYF. The CDR3 DNA is TGTGCCAGCAGCCCGACTACAGCTAGCACAGATACGCAGTATTTT.

The chain combines TRBV11-2 with TRBJ2-7; TRBD1 aligns across 8 bases. With V trimmed by 5 bases and J by 0 bases, 6 bases remained unmatched. This CDR3 has 15 amino acids. Germline CDR1 SGHAT, CDR2 FQNNGV. The CDR3 region is CASSPWTGSSYEQYV. Written as DNA, the CDR3 is TGTGCCAGCAGCCCTTGGACAGGGAGCTCCTACGAGCAGTACGTC.

This clonotype was recorded many times. The gene calls are TRBV20-1 and TRBJ2-1; D perhaps matches TRBD1 (6 bases). CDR1 is DFQATT and CDR2 is SNEGSKA in the germline V gene (reference sequence). The CDR3 extends over 14 amino acids. Trimming took 6 bases from V and 4 from J, leaving 16 bases between them. The CDR3 is CSAAWETGYNEQFF. The CDR3 DNA reads as TGCAGTGCGGCCTGGGAAACAGGGTACAATGAGCAGTTCTTC.

In its sample, this clonotype was seen a few times. This CDR3 reads CASSNTGAELETQYF. The CDR3 DNA reads TGTGCCAGCAGTAACACAGGGGCGGAGTTGGAGACCCAGTACTTC. This chain connects TRBV6-5 to TRBJ2-5; 7 bases fit TRBD1. The CDR3 spans 15 residues. Germline V gene data show CDR1 as MNHEY and CDR2 as SVGAGI. J was trimmed by 5 bases and V by 5 bases; bases with no gene match: 11.

The sample holds a few counts of this clonotype. V and J are TRBV4-2 and TRBJ2-5; 11 nucleotides align to TRBD2. Germline V lookup: CDR1 LGHNA, CDR2 YNFKEQ. The ends lost 1 base at V and 4 bases at J; junction bases unmatched: 2. The CDR3 has 15 amino acids. CDR3 amino acids: CASSQVAGGGETQYF. In DNA, the CDR3 is TGTGCCAGCAGCCAAGTAGCGGGAGGGGGAGAGACCCAGTACTTC.

As for this clonotype: Germline and junction disagree at one end, which may indicate a read error. This chain joins TRBV20-1 and TRBJ2-3; 11 nucleotides align to TRBD1. CDR1 is DFQATT and CDR2 is SNEGSKA in the germline V gene (reference sequence). This CDR3 region has 16 residues. The CDR3 DNA reads as TGCTGTGCCCCGCGGACAGGGGGCCCGGGCACAGATACGCAGTATTTT. Translated, it gives CCAPRTGGPGTDTQYF.

This clonotype has just a few counts. The V gene is TRBV20-1, the J gene TRBJ2-1, with 8 bases fitting TRBD1. The CDR3 runs to 14 residues. In germline, CDR1 is DFQATT, CDR2 SNEGSKA (reference sequence). Unmatched junction bases numbered 4, after V lost 4 bases and J lost 2 bases. The CDR3 reads CSAKDRVAYNEQFF. The CDR3 nucleotides are TGCAGTGCTAAGGACAGGGTAGCCTACAATGAGCAGTTCTTC.

Concerning this clonotype itself: A read error may produce the germline difference seen at one junction end. V is TRBV24-1 and J is TRBJ2-1, with TRBD2 identical over 10 bases. Germline-derived CDR1 and CDR2 are KGHDR and SFDVKD. The CDR3 has 21 amino acids. The DNA of the CDR3 is TGTGCCACCTGTGATTTGGATACCCCATATCCTTCTAGCGGGAGAGACAATGAGCAGTTCTTC. The encoded protein is CATCDLDTPYPSSGRDNEQFF.

The rearrangement uses TRBV12-3 or TRBV12-4 and TRBJ2-3; tentatively, D is TRBD2 (5 bases). V was pared by 5 bases and J by 3 bases, with 15 bases between. The CDR3 sequence is 15 residues long. CDR3 amino acids: CASSLKTWRTDTQYF. CDR3 bases: TGTGCCAGCAGTCTTAAGACGTGGAGGACAGATACGCAGTATTTT.

CDR3 amino acids: CASSARAGAGNTGELFF. CDR3 DNA sequence: TGTGCCAGCAGCGCTAGGGCGGGAGCGGGGAACACCGGGGAGCTGTTTTTT. This sequence joins TRBV7-8 and TRBJ2-2; the match to TRBD2 covers 7 bases. Germline V gene sequence: CDR1 SGHVS, CDR2 FQNEAQ. CDR3 length: 17 amino acids. The V and J ends lost 5 bases and 1 base, in that order; junction bases with no gene match: 10. Filled out from reference TRBV7-8 and TRBJ2-2, the complete variable domain reads GAGVSQSPRYKVAKRGQDVALRCDPISGHVSLFWYQQALGQGPEFLTYFQNEAQLDKSGLPSDRFFAERPEGSVSTLKIQRTQQEDSAVYLCASSARAGAGNTGELFFGEGSRLTVL.